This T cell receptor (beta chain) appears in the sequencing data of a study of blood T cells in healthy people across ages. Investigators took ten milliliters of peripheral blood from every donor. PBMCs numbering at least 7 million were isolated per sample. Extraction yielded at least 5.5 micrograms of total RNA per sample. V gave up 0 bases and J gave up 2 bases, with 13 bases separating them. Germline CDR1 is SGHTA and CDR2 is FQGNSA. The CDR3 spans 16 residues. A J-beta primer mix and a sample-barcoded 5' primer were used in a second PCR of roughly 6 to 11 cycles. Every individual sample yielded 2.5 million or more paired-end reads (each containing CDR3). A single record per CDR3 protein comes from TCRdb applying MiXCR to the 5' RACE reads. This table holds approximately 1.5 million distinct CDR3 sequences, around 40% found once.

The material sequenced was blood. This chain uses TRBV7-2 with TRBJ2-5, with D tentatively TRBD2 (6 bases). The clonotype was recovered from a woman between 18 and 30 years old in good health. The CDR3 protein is CASSLAETAGQETQYF. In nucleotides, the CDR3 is TGTGCCAGCAGCTTAGCTGAGACAGCGGGTCAAGAGACCCAGTACTTC. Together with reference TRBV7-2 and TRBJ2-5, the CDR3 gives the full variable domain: GAGVSQSPSNKVTEKGKDVELRCDPISGHTALYWYRQSLGQGLEFLIYFQGNSAPDKSGLPSDRFSAERTGGSVSTLTIQRTQQEDSAVYLCASSLAETAGQETQYFGPGTRLLVL.